This T cell receptor beta chain is from a study of CD8+CD57+ T cells in acquired aplastic anemia. At least ten counts were recorded for this clonotype. TCR beta VDJ combinations and CDR3 sequences were profiled from genomic DNA. In TCRdb, the reads were re-called with MiXCR into one record per CDR3 protein. The profile shows 450,000 to 550,000 distinct CDR3 sequences, approximately 33% of them singletons. Patients included in sequencing had previously demonstrated CD8+CD57+ cell expansion by flow cytometry. The germline V and J ends were trimmed by 7 bases and 1 base, with 11 bases remaining between them. The CDR3 consists of 14 residues.

J is TRBJ1-5 and V is TRBV12-3 or TRBV12-4; D is unclear. The sequence came from a human donor with aplastic anemia. The sequenced sample consisted of sorted CD4+, CD8+, or CD8+CD57+ T cells (not recorded which) from PBMCs. CDR3 sequence (DNA): TGTGCCAGCACCGTTGGAGGGAGCAATCAGCCCCAGCATTTT. Protein: CASTVGGSNQPQHF.